The present entry profiles one T cell receptor beta chain with its context. The antigen is not known. This specimen belongs to a study of blood T cells in healthy people across ages. Study findings and constraints: Per million T cells, the diversity of TCR beta decreased roughly linearly as age advanced.

Primed by a sample-barcoded 5' primer and a J-beta primer mix, a second PCR proceeded for about 7 to 11 cycles. TCRdb processed the 5' RACE reads anew with MiXCR; each CDR3 protein has one entry. The table lists approximately 1,700,000 distinct CDR3 sequences, around 42% of them singletons, with roughly 23% in the top ten. Germline lookup yields CDR1 SGHTA and CDR2 FQGNSA. There are 13 residues in the CDR3. V lost 4 bases to trimming and J lost 3 bases, with 9 bases between them. This chain uses TRBV7-2 with TRBJ1-1; possible D gene TRBD1, 6 bases. This receptor was taken from a human donor in good health. Sequenced material: blood. The CDR3 coding sequence is TGTGCCAGCAGCTCCAACAGGGACACTGAAGCTTTCTTT. Its translation: CASSSNRDTEAFF.